This T cell receptor (beta chain) was sequenced for a study of PD-1 blockade in classical Hodgkin lymphoma. Study-wide background: Patients were treated with nivolumab at 3 mg/kg, and this was given intravenously every 2 weeks.

Study results and caveats: Prior therapy or disease activity may underlie the repertoire differences, whose causes remain undefined.

Each patient experienced a relapse that followed autologous stem cell transplantation, and brentuximab vedotin exposure varied. The protocol was immunoSEQ multiplex PCR, while the TCRdb copy is restricted to in-frame clones and leaves out a portion. Of 89,000 or so clones detected, about 93% appear once; the ten largest clones hold over 2.5%. V lost 5 bases, J lost 8 bases, and 16 bases stayed unmatched. This CDR3 has 17 amino acids. From germline, CDR1 is SGHAT and CDR2 FQNNGV. In the case of this clone: Its antigen is as yet unknown.

The receptor's source is a human donor with classical Hodgkin lymphoma. The chain employs TRBV11-2 and TRBJ1-4, with TRBD1 matching 8 bases. Material: peripheral blood mononuclear cells (PBMCs), obtained before the second cycle of nivolumab. CDR3 in amino acids: CASSHPGQVLDREKLFF. Here the CDR3 DNA reads TGTGCCAGCAGCCATCCGGGACAGGTTTTAGACCGGGAAAAACTGTTTTTT. Full variable domain (remainder filled in from reference TRBV11-2 and TRBJ1-4): EAGVAQSPRYKIIEKRQSVAFWCNPISGHATLYWYQQILGQGPKLLIQFQNNGVVDDSQLPKDRFSAERLKGVDSTLKIQPAKLEDSAVYLCASSHPGQVLDREKLFFGSGTQLSVL.